Shown below are 12 T cell receptor beta chains from a single sample sequenced in a study of T cell changes during pregnancy in multiple sclerosis. Libraries were prepared by immunoSEQ multiplex PCR; TCRdb keeps only in-frame clonotypes and omits some of them. Of 35,000 to 45,000 clones listed, 92% were seen once; the top ten hold 1% to 1.5%. Sequenced: peripheral blood. All receptors derive from a female donor with multiple sclerosis, enrolled in a pregnancy study.

This chain links TRBV30 with TRBJ1-5; D is perhaps TRBD1 (6 bases). The V end lost 0 bases, the J end lost 1 base, and 7 bases lay between the germline ends. CDR3 length equals 14 residues. Germline V gene sequence: CDR1 GTSNPN, CDR2 SVGIG (reference sequence). CDR3 sequence: CAWSVGGSNQPQHF. DNA for the CDR3: TGTGCCTGGAGTGTAGGGGGAAGCAATCAGCCCCAGCATTTT.

This chain joins TRBV7-6 and TRBJ1-1; D is unclear. The CDR3 is 12 residues long. The V end was cut by 5 bases, the J end by 4 bases, with 8 bases between. The germline CDR1 and CDR2 sequences are SGHVS and FNYEAQ. CDR3 coding DNA: TGTGCCAGCAGCGCCGGTCGCACTGAAGCTTTCTTT. Protein: CASSAGRTEAFF.

The rearrangement joins TRBV19 to TRBJ1-4; a weak D match, TRBD1 (5 bases). CDR1 and CDR2 from the germline V gene are LNHDA and SQIVND (reference sequence). The CDR3 consists of 15 residues. The V and J ends lost 8 bases and 0 bases respectively, with 13 bases between them. This chain's CDR3 is CASFPGPATNEKLFF. CDR3 in DNA: TGTGCCAGTTTCCCGGGGCCCGCAACTAATGAAAAACTGTTTTTT.

J is TRBJ2-5 and V is TRBV7-3; the D gene could be TRBD1 or TRBD2 (5 bases each). The CDR3 runs 15 residues. Trimming shortened V by 4 bases and J by 5 bases, and 17 bases separated the two germline ends. The germline CDR1 and CDR2 sequences are SGHTA and FQGTGA. The CDR3 bases are TGTGCCAGCAGCTATGGGGGTGGTAGTAAGGAGACCCAGTACTTC. It encodes CASSYGGGSKETQYF.

The gene calls are TRBV10-1 and TRBJ2-1, with 12 bases identical to TRBD2. Trimming at V came to 11 bases and at J to 9 bases, leaving 20 bases not matched to a gene. Germline V gene data show CDR1 as WNHNN and CDR2 as SYGVQD (reference sequence). This CDR3 contains 17 residues. The CDR3 coding sequence is TGCGCCGGACAGGTGGGCGAGGCTAGCGGGAGGGGGGGTGAGCAGTTCTTC. This sequence encodes CAGQVGEASGRGGEQFF.

V is TRBV6-6 and J is TRBJ2-7, with D perhaps TRBD1 (6 bases). V was shortened by 4 bases and J by 0 bases, with 13 bases between the two germline ends. The CDR3 is 15 residues long. CDR1 and CDR2 (germline): MNHNY, SVGAGI (reference sequence). The CDR3 sequence is CASSFAPGHSYEQYF. The CDR3, as DNA: TGTGCCAGCAGTTTCGCCCCGGGACACTCCTACGAGCAGTACTTC.

This chain connects TRBV6-5 to TRBJ2-3; D may be TRBD1 (7 bases). This CDR3 has 14 residues. Germline V gene sequence: CDR1 MNHEY, CDR2 SVGAGI. Trimming cost V 7 bases and J 3 bases, with 14 bases left between them. The CDR3 region is CASTQQGTTDTQYF. CDR3 nucleotides: TGTGCCAGCACCCAACAGGGGACTACAGATACGCAGTATTTT.

This rearrangement joins TRBV7-2 to TRBJ1-1; D ambiguous. This CDR3 has 13 residues. Trimming cost V 5 bases and J 0 bases, with 7 bases left between them. Germline assignment: CDR1 SGHTA and CDR2 FQGNSA. The CDR3 is CASSISVNTEAFF. Here the CDR3 DNA reads TGTGCCAGCAGCATATCGGTGAACACTGAAGCTTTCTTT.

J is TRBJ1-2 and V is TRBV4-3; D uncertain. The CDR3 totals 13 residues. Germline CDR1 is LGHNA and CDR2 is YSLEER. V was shortened by 0 bases and J by 6 bases, with 8 bases between the two germline ends. CDR3 sequence (DNA): TGCGCCAGCAGCCAAGATGGCGTCCATGGCTACACCTTC. It codes for CASSQDGVHGYTF.

The chain is built from TRBV28 and TRBJ2-7; D unresolved. V was shortened by 6 bases and J by 0 bases, with 18 bases between the two germline ends. The CDR3 runs to 16 residues. Per germline, CDR1 MDHEN and CDR2 SYDVKM. The CDR3 reads CASSSRYRGSSYEQYF. In nucleotides, the CDR3 is TGTGCCAGCAGCTCAAGGTACCGCGGTAGCTCCTACGAGCAGTACTTC.

The rearrangement links TRBV7-2 to TRBJ2-7, with 9 bases that match TRBD2. The V gene end was trimmed by 0 bases and the J gene end by 2 bases; junction bases not matched to a gene: 5. The length of the CDR3 is 16 residues. Germline V gene data show CDR1 as SGHTA and CDR2 as FQGNSA. Here the CDR3 DNA reads TGTGCCAGCAGCTTAGCGCAGGCGGGAGGGCCCTACGAGCAGTACTTC. The encoded protein is CASSLAQAGGPYEQYF.

The rearrangement links TRBV6-6 to TRBJ1-2; D gene uncertain. Per the germline V gene, CDR1 is MNHNY and CDR2 is SVGAGI (reference sequence). V was pared by 6 bases and J by 2 bases, with 10 bases between. The CDR3 is made up of 13 amino acids. The CDR3 nucleotides read TGTGCCAGCAGCCTCGACCCAAACTATGGCTACACCTTC. Its protein is CASSLDPNYGYTF.